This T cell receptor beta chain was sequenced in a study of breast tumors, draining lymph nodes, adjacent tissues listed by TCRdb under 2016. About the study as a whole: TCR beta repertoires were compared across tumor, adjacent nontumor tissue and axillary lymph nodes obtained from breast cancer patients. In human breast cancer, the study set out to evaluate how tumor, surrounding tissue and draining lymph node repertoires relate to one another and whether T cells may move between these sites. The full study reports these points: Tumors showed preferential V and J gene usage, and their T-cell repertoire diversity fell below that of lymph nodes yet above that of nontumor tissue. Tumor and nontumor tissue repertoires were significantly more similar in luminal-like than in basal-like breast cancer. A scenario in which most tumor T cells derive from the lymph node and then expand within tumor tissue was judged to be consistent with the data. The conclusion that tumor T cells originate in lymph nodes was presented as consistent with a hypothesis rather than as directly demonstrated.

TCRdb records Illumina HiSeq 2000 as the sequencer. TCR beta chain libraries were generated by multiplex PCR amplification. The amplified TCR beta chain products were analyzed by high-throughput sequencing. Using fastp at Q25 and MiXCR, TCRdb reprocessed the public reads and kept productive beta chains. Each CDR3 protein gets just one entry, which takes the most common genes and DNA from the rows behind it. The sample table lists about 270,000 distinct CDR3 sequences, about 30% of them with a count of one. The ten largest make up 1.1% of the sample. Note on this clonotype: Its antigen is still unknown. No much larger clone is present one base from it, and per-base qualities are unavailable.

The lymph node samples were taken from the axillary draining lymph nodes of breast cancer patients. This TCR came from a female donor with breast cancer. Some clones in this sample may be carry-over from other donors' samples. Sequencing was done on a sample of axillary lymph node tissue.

The CDR3 in this case is CASSQEASEGAYYNEQFF. The DNA is as follows: TGTGCCAGCAGCCAAGAGGCGTCTGAGGGAGCATACTACAATGAGCAGTTCTTC. The chain uses TRBV3-2 and TRBJ2-1. TRBV3-2 is reported as a pseudogene. Taken from cysteine to phenylalanine, the CDR3 has 18 residues. Here the CDR3 DNA is all that survives: 54 bases in frame from base 1.